These 28 T cell receptor beta chains came from one sample sequenced in a study of T cells in Graves' hyperthyroidism and ophthalmopathy. Researchers amplified the TCR beta CDR3 regions from RNA transcripts. First-round RT-PCR targeting the TCR CDR3 was performed with the HTBI primer set. TCRdb re-derived calls from the multiplex PCR reads in MiXCR, one entry per CDR3 protein. The data hold roughly 800,000 distinct CDR3 sequences, with 38% observed a single time. Material: blood. These receptors were obtained from a man aged 18 to 30 with Graves' hyperthyroidism.

This clonotype was seen repeatedly, ten times or more. This chain connects TRBV25-1 to TRBJ2-5, with 8 bases lining up with TRBD2. This CDR3 has 18 amino acids. V trimming: 3 bases; J trimming: 0 bases; junction bases outside the gene matches: 12. The germline gives CDR1 MGHDK, CDR2 SYGVNS. The CDR3 is CASSDDALAGWYQETQYF. The CDR3 nucleotides read TGTGCCAGCAGTGATGATGCCTTAGCGGGATGGTACCAAGAGACCCAGTACTTC.

The chain is built from TRBV20-1 and TRBJ2-7, with 8 bases fitting TRBD2. This CDR3 spans 15 amino acids. CDR1 and CDR2 from the germline V gene are DFQATT and SNEGSKA (reference sequence). Losses at the gene ends were 0 bases for V and 6 bases for J; bases not matched to a gene: 10. CDR3 region: CSARDYSGREGEQYF. The DNA of the CDR3 is TGCAGTGCTAGAGATTACAGCGGGAGAGAGGGCGAGCAGTACTTC.

The V and J genes are TRBV6-5 and TRBJ2-6, with D possibly TRBD1 on 6 matching bases. Germline V gene lookup returns CDR1 MNHEY and CDR2 SVGAGI. The CDR3 is 16 amino acids. Deletions cut 2 bases from V and 6 bases from J, with 14 bases between. The CDR3 reads CASSYDRPAMANVLTF. The CDR3 coding sequence is TGTGCCAGCAGTTACGACAGGCCGGCTATGGCCAACGTCCTGACTTTC.

The chain is built from TRBV4-1 and TRBJ1-5, with unresolved D. V lost 1 base, J lost 4 bases, and 14 bases lay in between. Germline V CDR1 and CDR2: MGHRA, YSYEKL. The CDR3 extends over 16 amino acids. The CDR3 sequence: CASSQGAGVTNQPQHF. The DNA of the CDR3 is TGCGCCAGCAGCCAAGGGGCAGGAGTAACTAATCAGCCCCAGCATTTT.

The rearrangement joins TRBV7-2 to TRBJ1-3, with a weak D call TRBD1 (5 bases). The ends were cut back, 4 bases at V and 7 bases at J, with 17 bases in the middle. Germline CDR1 SGHTA, CDR2 FQGNSA. CDR3 length equals 15 residues. The CDR3 spells CASSSIGGGVNTIYF. The DNA of the CDR3 is TGTGCCAGCAGCTCAATCGGGGGAGGGGTGAACACCATATATTTT.

This clonotype came up a few times. V gene TRBV20-1 combines with J gene TRBJ1-3, with D perhaps TRBD1 (6 bases). CDR1 and CDR2 (germline): DFQATT, SNEGSKA (reference sequence). CDR3 length equals 18 residues. V was trimmed by 6 bases and J by 1 base, leaving 25 bases between them. The CDR3 reads CSAGSMGTPDESGNTIYF. CDR3 sequence (DNA): TGCAGTGCAGGGTCTATGGGGACACCTGACGAGTCTGGAAACACCATATATTTT.

This clonotype was observed a handful of times. This chain joins TRBV12-3 or TRBV12-4 and TRBJ2-5; the match to TRBD2 covers 11 bases. This CDR3 has 15 amino acids. Trimming at V came to 6 bases and at J to 7 bases, leaving 10 bases not matched to a gene. CDR3 in DNA: TGTGCCAGCAGCCCGACTAGCGGGGCTAGAGGGACCCAGTACTTC. Its translation: CASSPTSGARGTQYF.

This clonotype has a count of ten or more. The chain links TRBV29-1 to TRBJ1-2, with 7 nucleotides matching TRBD1. Trimming removed 4 bases from V and 3 bases from J; junction bases left unmatched: 2. The CDR3 loop spans 12 amino acids. The germline V gene has CDR1 SQVTM and CDR2 ANQGSEA. CDR3 sequence reads: CSVATGDYGYTF. The CDR3 nucleotides are TGCAGCGTTGCAACAGGGGACTATGGCTACACCTTC.

This clonotype was counted once. The V call is TRBV2, the J call TRBJ2-7; TRBD1 matches 8 bases. The germline gives CDR1 SNHLY, CDR2 FYNNEI. V dropped 7 bases and J dropped 3; count of bases not matched to a gene: 8. This CDR3 is built from 14 residues. CDR3 DNA: TGTGCCAGCACCCCTGGGACAGGCTTCTACGAGCAGTACTTC. This translates into CASTPGTGFYEQYF.

Many counts were recorded for this clonotype. The CDR3 DNA follows: TGCGCCAGCAGCCAAGCTGAGACAACCTACGAGCAGTACTTC. Translating it yields CASSQAETTYEQYF. The chain joins TRBV4-3 to TRBJ2-7, with unresolved D. With 1 base removed from V and 2 bases from J, the gap between germline ends came to 9 bases. The CDR3 is 14 residues long. CDR1 is LGHNA and CDR2 is YSLEER in the germline V gene.

J is TRBJ1-5 and V is TRBV20-1, with a weak D call TRBD1 (6 bases). V lost 4 bases and J 4 bases, leaving 14 bases between the germline ends. In germline, CDR1 is DFQATT, CDR2 SNEGSKA (reference sequence). The CDR3 covers 14 residues. CDR3 nucleotides: TGCAGTGCTACCTCGGGGGGGGCAAATCAGCCCCAGCATTTT. Translation gives CSATSGGANQPQHF.

The rearrangement joins TRBV7-2 to TRBJ1-5; D is possibly TRBD1 (5 bases). Trimming pared 1 base from V and 14 bases from J, leaving 15 bases between. Germline V lookup: CDR1 SGHTA, CDR2 FQGNSA. There are 13 residues in the CDR3. The CDR3 DNA reads TGTGCCAGCAGCTTAGTTAGCGGGGACCACGAGCATTTT. Amino acids: CASSLVSGDHEHF.

V gene TRBV5-1 combines with J gene TRBJ2-7; perhaps TRBD2 as D (6 bases). The germline V gene encodes CDR1 SGHRS and CDR2 YFSETQ. Trimming left V 4 bases short and J 3 bases short, with 14 bases between. This CDR3 spans 14 amino acids. The CDR3: CASSPRVADYEQYF. CDR3 DNA: TGCGCCAGCAGCCCCCGAGTAGCGGACTACGAGCAGTACTTC.

This sequence joins TRBV20-1 and TRBJ2-5, with D perhaps TRBD1 or TRBD2 (5 bases each). The DNA matches TRBJ2-1 better at its end, which makes the J call doubtful. This CDR3 is 10 amino acids long. Germline V lookup: CDR1 DFQATT, CDR2 SNEGSKA (reference sequence). The CDR3 DNA reads TGCAGTGCGAGGGACGTGCCGCAGTTCTTC. Protein: CSARDVPQFF.

This clonotype was detected ten times or more. The chain uses TRBV19 and TRBJ1-5, with 7 bases aligning to TRBD1. J lost 1 base, V lost 7 bases, and 4 bases had no gene match. This CDR3 spans 14 amino acids. Germline values: CDR1 LNHDA, CDR2 SQIVND (reference sequence). The CDR3 region is CASKRGQSNQPQHF. CDR3 DNA sequence: TGTGCCAGTAAGAGGGGGCAAAGCAATCAGCCCCAGCATTTT.

The rearrangement uses TRBV2 and TRBJ1-2, with D possibly being TRBD1 (5 bases). Germline V gene data show CDR1 as SNHLY and CDR2 as FYNNEI. This CDR3 contains 13 residues. The ends were cut back, 10 bases at V and 8 bases at J, with 20 bases in the middle. The CDR3 region is CATMGQGSFGYTF. Here the CDR3 DNA reads TGTGCCACCATGGGTCAGGGTTCCTTCGGCTACACCTTC. Complete variable domain (other parts from reference TRBV2 and TRBJ1-2): EPEVTQTPSHQVTQMGQEVILRCVPISNHLYFYWYRQILGQKVEFLVSFYNNEISEKSEIFDDQFSVERPDGSNFTLKIRSTKLEDSAMYFCATMGQGSFGYTFGSGTRLTVV.

This sequence joins TRBV2 and TRBJ2-3; D possibly uses TRBD1 or TRBD2 (5 bases each). Trimming pared 8 bases from V and 9 bases from J, leaving 15 bases between. CDR3 length: 12 amino acids. CDR1 is SNHLY and CDR2 is FYNNEI in the germline V gene. CDR3 sequence: CASDGAEGTQYF. The DNA for the CDR3 is TGTGCCAGCGACGGGGCCGAGGGAACGCAGTATTTT.

The table lists this clonotype with many counts. J is TRBJ2-6 and V is TRBV7-2; no firm D call. V was cut by 5 bases and J by 1 base, with 9 bases left in between. The CDR3 sequence is 15 residues long. CDR1 is SGHTA and CDR2 is FQGNSA in the germline V gene. This CDR3 is CASSPDTSGANVLTF. The CDR3 region has the DNA TGTGCCAGCAGCCCCGACACTTCTGGGGCCAACGTCCTGACTTTC. Together with reference TRBV7-2 and TRBJ2-6, the CDR3 gives the full variable domain: GAGVSQSPSNKVTEKGKDVELRCDPISGHTALYWYRQSLGQGLEFLIYFQGNSAPDKSGLPSDRFSAERTGGSVSTLTIQRTQQEDSAVYLCASSPDTSGANVLTFGAGSRLTVL.

For the CDR3, the DNA is TGTGCCACCAGCAGAGTCCGGACAGGGGCGCATATAGACGAGCAGTACTTC. It yields the protein CATSRVRTGAHIDEQYF. This chain links TRBV15 with TRBJ2-7; 9 positions match TRBD1. The germline CDR1 and CDR2 sequences are LNHNV and YYDKDF (reference sequence). V was clipped by 1 base and J by 5 bases; unmatched bases: 12. CDR3 length equals 17 residues.

This clonotype has at least ten counts. The chain combines TRBV2 with TRBJ1-1; D unresolved. The CDR3 runs 11 residues. CDR1 and CDR2 (germline): SNHLY, FYNNEI. V lost 7 bases and J 5 bases, leaving 8 bases between the germline ends. For the CDR3, the DNA is TGTGCCAGCAAGCGGGATACTGAAGCTTTCTTT. Its translation is CASKRDTEAFF.

This clonotype was observed a handful of times. The V call is TRBV9, the J call TRBJ1-4; a weak D match, TRBD1 (6 bases). Germline values: CDR1 SGDLS, CDR2 YYNGEE. There are 14 residues in the CDR3. The V end lost 4 bases, the J end lost 4 bases, and 11 bases lay between the germline ends. CDR3 sequence: CASSFTDSNEKLFF. In DNA, the CDR3 is TGTGCCAGCAGCTTTACGGACAGTAATGAAAAACTGTTTTTT.

This clonotype was recorded many times. The rearrangement links TRBV10-3 to TRBJ2-2; no reliable D call. Germline lookup yields CDR1 ENHRY and CDR2 SYGVKD. V was clipped by 3 bases and J by 6 bases, with 11 bases between them. The CDR3 runs 14 residues. The CDR3 region is CAISDVEGPGELFF. The CDR3 DNA sequence: TGTGCCATCAGTGATGTAGAAGGCCCCGGGGAGCTGTTTTTT.

The chain is built from TRBV7-2 and TRBJ2-7; tentative D call: TRBD1 (5 bases). The CDR3 extends over 11 amino acids. The germline V gene encodes CDR1 SGHTA and CDR2 FQGNSA. The germline V and J ends were trimmed by 3 bases and 9 bases, with 9 bases remaining between them. The DNA for the CDR3 is TGTGCCAGCAGCTTCCAGGGCAGGCAGTACTTC. Residues: CASSFQGRQYF.

This clonotype was seen a handful of times. CDR3 nucleotide sequence: TGTGCCAGCACTTCCAGGGGGACCGGGGAGCTGTTTTTT. Translating gives CASTSRGTGELFF. The V and J genes are TRBV2 and TRBJ2-2; 7 positions match TRBD1. The CDR3 totals 13 residues. J gave up 5 bases and V 7 bases, and 4 bases lay outside the gene matches. Per the germline V gene, CDR1 is SNHLY and CDR2 is FYNNEI.

This clonotype was observed a single time. The chain links TRBV7-2 to TRBJ2-3; weak D call: TRBD2 (6 bases). Trimming took off 4 bases at V and 4 bases at J, with 18 bases between the two ends. The CDR3 is 16 amino acids. Germline lookup yields CDR1 SGHTA and CDR2 FQGNSA. CDR3 sequence (DNA): TGTGCCAGCAGCTCAGTCCGGGACTCCCCCCCAGATACGCAGTATTTT. Protein product: CASSSVRDSPPDTQYF.

The rearrangement joins TRBV9 to TRBJ1-5; D gene ambiguous. Germline lookup yields CDR1 SGDLS and CDR2 YYNGEE. Trimming removed 4 bases at V and 5 bases at J, with 10 bases between. There are 13 residues in the CDR3. CDR3 sequence reads: CASSQVGYQPQHF. DNA for the CDR3: TGTGCCAGCAGCCAAGTAGGTTATCAGCCCCAGCATTTT.

V gene TRBV20-1 combines with J gene TRBJ2-7; D assignment may be TRBD1 or TRBD2 (5 bases each). Germline-derived CDR1 and CDR2 are DFQATT and SNEGSKA (reference sequence). CDR3 length: 13 amino acids. Trimming shortened V by 3 bases and J by 3 bases, and 12 bases separated the two germline ends. The CDR3 loop is CSASRDLYYEQYF. CDR3 bases: TGCAGTGCTAGCAGGGACCTGTACTACGAGCAGTACTTC.

With respect to this clonotype: This may be a read error: a much more frequent sequence differs by one nucleotide. The rearrangement joins TRBV20-1 to TRBJ1-4; TRBD1 is a possible D gene (5 bases). The CDR3 sequence is 12 residues long. Looked up from germline, CDR1 is DFQATT and CDR2 is SNEGSKA (reference sequence). The CDR3, as DNA: TGCAGTGCGAGTAGGGGTAATGAAAAACCGTTTTTT. Translated: CSASRGNEKPFF.